The 26 T cell receptor beta chains below all came from one sample that was sequenced in a study of blood T cell repertoires in COVID-19. The protocol was immunoSEQ multiplex PCR, while the TCRdb copy is restricted to in-frame clones and leaves out a portion. This table has 200,000 to 300,000 clones, approximately 86% appearing once. The sequenced material came from peripheral blood. The receptors stem from a man in his sixties who had recovered from COVID-19.

The chain combines TRBV11-2 with TRBJ2-7; 7 nucleotides line up with TRBD2. The CDR3 covers 13 residues. In germline, CDR1 is SGHAT, CDR2 FQNNGV. Unmatched junction bases numbered 12, after V lost 5 bases and J lost 11 bases. CDR3 nucleotides: TGTGCCAGCAGCCCGGGAGGCAGGAGCATTGAGTACTTC. Amino acids: CASSPGGRSIEYF.

The rearrangement joins TRBV7-6 to TRBJ2-7, with 13 positions matching TRBD2. V lost 6 bases, J lost 4 bases, and 9 bases stayed unmatched. The CDR3 extends over 16 amino acids. The germline CDR1 and CDR2 sequences are SGHVS and FNYEAQ. This CDR3 is CASSFTSGGAVYEQYV. In DNA, the CDR3 is TGTGCCAGCAGTTTCACTAGCGGGGGGGCTGTGTACGAGCAGTACGTC.

V and J are TRBV6-6 and TRBJ1-3; TRBD1 matches at 7 bases. The CDR3 loop spans 15 amino acids. V was clipped by 6 bases and J by 2 bases; unmatched bases: 7. CDR1 and CDR2 from the germline V gene are MNHNY and SVGAGI (reference sequence). CDR3 sequence: CASSLFGTAGNTIYF. The CDR3 nucleotides are TGTGCCAGCAGCCTTTTCGGGACAGCTGGAAACACCATATATTTT.

The genes are TRBV5-1 and TRBJ2-3; 10 bases align to TRBD2. The CDR3 runs to 14 residues. Trimming took 4 bases from V and 4 from J; bases not matched to a gene: 3. The germline gives CDR1 SGHRS, CDR2 YFSETQ. CDR3 sequence reads: CASSPTSGADTQYF. The CDR3 DNA reads as TGCGCCAGCAGCCCTACTAGCGGGGCAGATACGCAGTATTTT.

For this clone: The same CDR3 also results from other DNA sequences found in this sample. The chain joins TRBV28 to TRBJ1-1; D ambiguous. CDR1 is MDHEN, CDR2 SYDVKM, per germline. V lost 2 bases and J 4 bases, leaving 8 bases between the germline ends. The CDR3 sequence is 13 residues long. CDR3: CASSLPGFTEAFF. DNA for the CDR3: TGTGCCAGCAGTTTACCGGGGTTCACTGAAGCTTTCTTT.

The chain recombines TRBV6-6 with TRBJ1-2; D is ambiguous. V was cut by 2 bases and J by 9 bases, with 7 bases left in between. From germline, CDR1 is MNHNY and CDR2 SVGAGI (reference sequence). This CDR3 has 11 amino acids. The CDR3 reads CASSYIESYTF. The DNA of the CDR3 is TGTGCCAGCAGTTACATTGAGAGCTACACCTTC.

The V call is TRBV4-1, the J call TRBJ1-2; D call uncertain. Trimming shortened V by 0 bases and J by 0 bases, and 14 bases separated the two germline ends. The CDR3 has 17 residues. Germline V lookup: CDR1 MGHRA, CDR2 YSYEKL. DNA of the CDR3: TGCGCCAGCAGCCAAGAAACCCAGGCAACCTCTAACTATGGCTACACCTTC. It codes for CASSQETQATSNYGYTF.

The rearrangement links TRBV28 to TRBJ2-7; D gene uncertain. V was cut by 2 bases and J by 3 bases, with 8 bases left in between. The CDR3 runs 13 residues. Germline values: CDR1 MDHEN, CDR2 SYDVKM. This CDR3 reads CASSLGRRYEQYF. CDR3 bases: TGTGCCAGCAGTTTAGGGCGACGCTACGAGCAGTACTTC.

CDR3 in amino acids: CASSLGGVYGYTF. The CDR3 nucleotides are TGTGCCAGCAGCTTGGGCGGGGTTTATGGCTACACCTTC. The V and J genes are TRBV7-9 and TRBJ1-2; no clear D. The CDR3 is made up of 13 amino acids. The V gene's germline CDR1 is SEHNR and CDR2 FQNEAQ (reference sequence). The V end lost 3 bases, the J end lost 5 bases, and 10 bases lay between the germline ends.

This chain uses TRBV11-2 with TRBJ2-1; D call uncertain. Germline V gene data show CDR1 as SGHAT and CDR2 as FQNNGV. The CDR3 length is 18 residues. V was cut by 5 bases and J by 6 bases, with 26 bases left in between. CDR3 bases: TGTGCCAGCAGCCGAAGAGGTGTTAGGTCGTTGTCGGGCAATGAGCAGTTCTTC. It specifies CASSRRGVRSLSGNEQFF. Supplemented by reference TRBV11-2 and TRBJ2-1, the full variable domain reads EAGVAQSPRYKIIEKRQSVAFWCNPISGHATLYWYQQILGQGPKLLIQFQNNGVVDDSQLPKDRFSAERLKGVDSTLKIQPAKLEDSAVYLCASSRRGVRSLSGNEQFFGPGTRLTVL.

The chain recombines TRBV4-2 with TRBJ1-6, with TRBD1 identical over 11 bases. The CDR3 length is 15 residues. The germline gives CDR1 LGHNA, CDR2 YNFKEQ. V was pared by 1 base and J by 8 bases, with 1 base of the junction left unmatched. CDR3 sequence (DNA): TGTGCCAGCAGCCAAGGGGACAGGGGGGATTCACCCCTCCACTTT. Translated: CASSQGDRGDSPLHF.

The chain joins TRBV18 to TRBJ1-6; TRBD1 agrees at 7 bases. The V segment lost 3 bases and the J segment 9 bases; nucleotides outside the gene matches: 8. CDR1 KGHSH and CDR2 LQKENI come from the germline V gene. The length of the CDR3 is 15 residues. The CDR3 bases are TGTGCCAGCTCACCGCGGGACAGTATAGGTTCACCCCTCCACTTT. This encodes CASSPRDSIGSPLHF.

The J gene is TRBJ2-3, the V gene TRBV6-5, with D tentatively TRBD1 (6 bases). The CDR3 contains 15 residues. Germline values: CDR1 MNHEY, CDR2 SVGAGI. V was shortened by 6 bases and J by 2 bases, with 15 bases between the two germline ends. CDR3 loop: CASRLWTEHTDTQYF. The CDR3 nucleotides read TGTGCCAGCAGACTCTGGACAGAGCACACAGATACGCAGTATTTT.

The V and J genes are TRBV29-1 and TRBJ2-3; 12 bases fit TRBD2. V dropped 3 bases and J dropped 7; count of bases not matched to a gene: 5. Per the germline V gene, CDR1 is SQVTM and CDR2 is ANQGSEA. This CDR3 contains 14 residues. The CDR3 protein is CSVEASGGANTQYF. The CDR3 DNA sequence: TGCAGCGTTGAGGCTAGCGGGGGGGCAAATACGCAGTATTTT.

V usage is TRBV6-1 and J usage is TRBJ1-6, with TRBD1 matching 9 bases. The trim removed 3 bases at V and 9 bases at J, leaving 15 bases unmatched. Germline loops: CDR1 MNHNS, CDR2 SASEGT. The CDR3 covers 18 residues. The CDR3 DNA is TGTGCCAGCAGTGATCACACCGACAGGGGGATTCGGGGTTCACCCCTCCACTTT. As protein: CASSDHTDRGIRGSPLHF.

V and J are TRBV19 and TRBJ1-2, with D perhaps matching TRBD1 (6 bases). CDR3 length equals 13 residues. Per the germline V gene, CDR1 is LNHDA and CDR2 is SQIVND (reference sequence). V was trimmed by 6 bases and J by 4 bases, leaving 12 bases between them. The CDR3 nucleotides read TGTGCCAGTAGAACAGGGTATGCCTATGGCTACACCTTC. Encoded protein: CASRTGYAYGYTF.

The chain carries TRBV27 and TRBJ2-3; D might be TRBD2 (6 bases). The CDR3 extends over 14 amino acids. The germline gives CDR1 MNHEY, CDR2 SMNVEV (reference sequence). The V gene lost 5 bases and the J gene lost 2 bases, with 11 bases spanning the gap. The CDR3 DNA sequence: TGTGCCAGCAGTACACTAGCCCCCACAGATACGCAGTATTTT. Protein: CASSTLAPTDTQYF.

The chain combines TRBV5-1 with TRBJ2-3; a possible D gene is TRBD2 (6 bases). Germline V CDR1 and CDR2: SGHRS, YFSETQ. Between the trimmed V and J ends, which lost 2 bases and 3 bases, there was a span of 10 bases. The CDR3 contains 14 residues. The CDR3 here is CASSFGGETDTQYF. CDR3 nucleotide sequence: TGCGCCAGCAGCTTTGGCGGGGAGACAGATACGCAGTATTTT.

The chain joins TRBV10-3 to TRBJ1-5, with a possible D match to TRBD1 (6 bases). Germline CDR1 is ENHRY and CDR2 is SYGVKD. This CDR3 region has 13 residues. Trimming shortened V by 7 bases and J by 5 bases, and 12 bases separated the two germline ends. CDR3 bases: TGTGCCATCAAAAGGACAGAAGATCAGCCCCAGCATTTT. Amino acid sequence: CAIKRTEDQPQHF.

The chain recombines TRBV15 with TRBJ2-1; D unclear. Between the trimmed V and J ends, which lost 5 bases and 4 bases, there was a span of 6 bases. Germline V CDR1 and CDR2: LNHNV, YYDKDF (reference sequence). This CDR3 region has 12 residues. The CDR3 coding sequence is TGTGCCACCAGCCGAGCTTACAATGAGCAGTTCTTC. Amino acids: CATSRAYNEQFF.

The table lists this clone with a few counts. The sample holds other DNA sequences that translate to the same CDR3. The rearrangement links TRBV18 to TRBJ1-2; D might be TRBD1 (6 bases). Germline V gene data show CDR1 as KGHSH and CDR2 as LQKENI. Trimming removed 3 bases at V and 4 bases at J, with 15 bases between. The CDR3 is 15 amino acids. The CDR3 loop reads CASSPADRIAYGYTF. The CDR3 nucleotides are TGTGCCAGCTCACCCGCCGACAGGATAGCCTATGGCTACACCTTC.

The J gene is TRBJ2-6, the V gene TRBV11-2; the D gene is possibly TRBD1 (6 bases). V dropped 3 bases and J dropped 4 bases, with 22 bases sitting between them. In germline, CDR1 is SGHAT, CDR2 FQNNGV. The CDR3 is 19 amino acids. The DNA of the CDR3 is TGTGCCAGCAGCTTCCCCCGGGCCCTTACAGGGAGCGGGGCCAACGTCCTGACTTTC. It translates to CASSFPRALTGSGANVLTF. Supplemented by reference TRBV11-2 and TRBJ2-6, the full variable domain reads EAGVAQSPRYKIIEKRQSVAFWCNPISGHATLYWYQQILGQGPKLLIQFQNNGVVDDSQLPKDRFSAERLKGVDSTLKIQPAKLEDSAVYLCASSFPRALTGSGANVLTFGAGSRLTVL.

This rearrangement joins TRBV12-5 to TRBJ2-5; 7 nucleotides line up with TRBD1. J was trimmed by 4 bases and V by 5 bases; bases with no gene match: 7. Germline values: CDR1 LGHNT, CDR2 FRNRAP. CDR3 length: 14 amino acids. The CDR3 is CASGNGQDRETQYF. CDR3 bases: TGTGCTAGTGGTAATGGACAGGACAGAGAGACCCAGTACTTC.

V gene TRBV6-5 combines with J gene TRBJ1-2, with D perhaps matching TRBD1 (5 bases). The CDR3 is made up of 14 amino acids. From germline, CDR1 is MNHEY and CDR2 SVGAGI. V was pared by 8 bases and J by 4 bases, with 17 bases between. The CDR3 protein is CASRAAGGTYGYTF. CDR3 nucleotide sequence: TGTGCCAGCCGCGCAGCGGGGGGGACCTATGGCTACACCTTC.

This sequence joins TRBV10-3 and TRBJ2-1; TRBD1 agrees at 8 bases. Germline assignment: CDR1 ENHRY and CDR2 SYGVKD. The junction had 8 bases not matched to a gene; V was cut back by 0 bases and J by 1 base. The CDR3 contains 18 residues. CDR3: CAISESRSQGGSYNEQFF. CDR3 nucleotide sequence: TGTGCCATCAGTGAGTCTAGGTCACAGGGGGGATCCTACAATGAGCAGTTCTTC.

The genes are TRBV28 and TRBJ2-7, with D perhaps TRBD2 (6 bases). The V and J ends lost 8 bases and 3 bases respectively, with 17 bases between them. Germline loops: CDR1 MDHEN, CDR2 SYDVKM. CDR3 length: 14 residues. The DNA of the CDR3 is TGTGCCAGCCGGGTAACGGTGGGGGGCTACGAGCAGTACGTC. Translated: CASRVTVGGYEQYV.